The rows below give T cell receptor beta chains drawn from one sample of a study of response to subunit inactivated influenza vaccine. TCRdb reprocessed the RT-PCR reads via MiXCR and lists one record per CDR3 protein. The data contain about 540,000 distinct CDR3 sequences, around 25% of them singletons. These data also featured in a second study, about T cells expressing NK-cell markers.

The sequences come from CD4+ T cells sorted from PBMCs, collected roughly 12 days after vaccination. The receptors here all came from a man aged 50 to 59 who received an inactivated influenza vaccine. The conserved cysteine and the conserved F or W are not part of the CDR3 here.

j_call	v_call	cdr3_aa
TRBJ2-5	TRBV3-1	ASGSGIPQETQY
TRBJ1-1	TRBV7-2	ASSPRTGGPTEAF
TRBJ2-3	TRBV20-1	SAATTSGRSTDTQY
TRBJ1-1	TRBV4-2	ASSQDHRDGWTEAF
TRBJ2-7	TRBV9	ASSVDSPSEQY
TRBJ2-2	TRBV7-9	ASSLYPVSSLTGELF
TRBJ2-1	TRBV20-1	SGVLAGGMNEQF
TRBJ2-5	TRBV12-3/TRBV12-4	ASSFWGVSETQY
TRBJ2-5	TRBV20-1	SAMWGETQY
TRBJ2-4	TRBV10-3	ASGTGENIQY
TRBJ1-1	TRBV5-1	ASTLGGAGGAF
TRBJ2-2	TRBV6-2/TRBV6-3	ASSPTRTGAGELF
TRBJ2-7	TRBV5-1	ASSFGQAIAYEQY
TRBJ2-7	TRBV5-1	ASSLAGSSFYEQY
TRBJ1-1	TRBV19	ASSIRTGGPAF
TRBJ1-1	TRBV20-1	SARKWGRMNTEAF
TRBJ2-1	TRBV29-1	STAESSLWF
TRBJ2-7	TRBV7-2	ASSSPTGFEQY
TRBJ1-2	TRBV6-5	ASSTKSRDRARYGYT
TRBJ2-3	TRBV6-2/TRBV6-3	ASSYPPSGSTDTQY
TRBJ1-1	TRBV5-1	ASSPGESSNTEAF
TRBJ2-1	TRBV15	ATSRVGVSPNREQF
TRBJ2-1	TRBV20-1	SVPGRAGGEGYNEQF